This T cell receptor beta chain was sequenced for a study of cytomegalovirus exposure and HLA in healthy donors. Study outcomes and limitations: The study put about 180 TCR beta chains on its list as cytomegalovirus-associated. Rare TCR sequences predominated, though certain public TCRs were found in many donors. For presence/absence analyses, sequencing depth was assumed to be roughly uniform across donors. The authors confirmed in vitro that a few CMV-associated chains were specific for CMV antigens.

13 Jbeta primers and 60 Vbeta primers were used for the PCR. TCRdb's table, derived via immunoSEQ multiplex PCR, lists solely in-frame clones and lacks some. The table has some 140,000 clones, roughly 83% seen once. Looked up from germline, CDR1 is LNHDA and CDR2 is SQIVND (reference sequence). The CDR3 contains 14 residues. The V and J ends lost 3 bases and 4 bases, in that order; junction bases with no gene match: 5. On this clone itself: The antigen remains undetermined.

This clonotype was sampled from a female donor in good health and CMV-seronegative. The sequencing sample was made of PBMCs. This chain joins TRBV19 and TRBJ2-7, with 8 bases fitting TRBD2. As DNA, the CDR3 is TGTGCCAGTAGTATTGGCGGGAGGAGGTACGAGCAGTACTTC. It is translated as CASSIGGRRYEQYF.